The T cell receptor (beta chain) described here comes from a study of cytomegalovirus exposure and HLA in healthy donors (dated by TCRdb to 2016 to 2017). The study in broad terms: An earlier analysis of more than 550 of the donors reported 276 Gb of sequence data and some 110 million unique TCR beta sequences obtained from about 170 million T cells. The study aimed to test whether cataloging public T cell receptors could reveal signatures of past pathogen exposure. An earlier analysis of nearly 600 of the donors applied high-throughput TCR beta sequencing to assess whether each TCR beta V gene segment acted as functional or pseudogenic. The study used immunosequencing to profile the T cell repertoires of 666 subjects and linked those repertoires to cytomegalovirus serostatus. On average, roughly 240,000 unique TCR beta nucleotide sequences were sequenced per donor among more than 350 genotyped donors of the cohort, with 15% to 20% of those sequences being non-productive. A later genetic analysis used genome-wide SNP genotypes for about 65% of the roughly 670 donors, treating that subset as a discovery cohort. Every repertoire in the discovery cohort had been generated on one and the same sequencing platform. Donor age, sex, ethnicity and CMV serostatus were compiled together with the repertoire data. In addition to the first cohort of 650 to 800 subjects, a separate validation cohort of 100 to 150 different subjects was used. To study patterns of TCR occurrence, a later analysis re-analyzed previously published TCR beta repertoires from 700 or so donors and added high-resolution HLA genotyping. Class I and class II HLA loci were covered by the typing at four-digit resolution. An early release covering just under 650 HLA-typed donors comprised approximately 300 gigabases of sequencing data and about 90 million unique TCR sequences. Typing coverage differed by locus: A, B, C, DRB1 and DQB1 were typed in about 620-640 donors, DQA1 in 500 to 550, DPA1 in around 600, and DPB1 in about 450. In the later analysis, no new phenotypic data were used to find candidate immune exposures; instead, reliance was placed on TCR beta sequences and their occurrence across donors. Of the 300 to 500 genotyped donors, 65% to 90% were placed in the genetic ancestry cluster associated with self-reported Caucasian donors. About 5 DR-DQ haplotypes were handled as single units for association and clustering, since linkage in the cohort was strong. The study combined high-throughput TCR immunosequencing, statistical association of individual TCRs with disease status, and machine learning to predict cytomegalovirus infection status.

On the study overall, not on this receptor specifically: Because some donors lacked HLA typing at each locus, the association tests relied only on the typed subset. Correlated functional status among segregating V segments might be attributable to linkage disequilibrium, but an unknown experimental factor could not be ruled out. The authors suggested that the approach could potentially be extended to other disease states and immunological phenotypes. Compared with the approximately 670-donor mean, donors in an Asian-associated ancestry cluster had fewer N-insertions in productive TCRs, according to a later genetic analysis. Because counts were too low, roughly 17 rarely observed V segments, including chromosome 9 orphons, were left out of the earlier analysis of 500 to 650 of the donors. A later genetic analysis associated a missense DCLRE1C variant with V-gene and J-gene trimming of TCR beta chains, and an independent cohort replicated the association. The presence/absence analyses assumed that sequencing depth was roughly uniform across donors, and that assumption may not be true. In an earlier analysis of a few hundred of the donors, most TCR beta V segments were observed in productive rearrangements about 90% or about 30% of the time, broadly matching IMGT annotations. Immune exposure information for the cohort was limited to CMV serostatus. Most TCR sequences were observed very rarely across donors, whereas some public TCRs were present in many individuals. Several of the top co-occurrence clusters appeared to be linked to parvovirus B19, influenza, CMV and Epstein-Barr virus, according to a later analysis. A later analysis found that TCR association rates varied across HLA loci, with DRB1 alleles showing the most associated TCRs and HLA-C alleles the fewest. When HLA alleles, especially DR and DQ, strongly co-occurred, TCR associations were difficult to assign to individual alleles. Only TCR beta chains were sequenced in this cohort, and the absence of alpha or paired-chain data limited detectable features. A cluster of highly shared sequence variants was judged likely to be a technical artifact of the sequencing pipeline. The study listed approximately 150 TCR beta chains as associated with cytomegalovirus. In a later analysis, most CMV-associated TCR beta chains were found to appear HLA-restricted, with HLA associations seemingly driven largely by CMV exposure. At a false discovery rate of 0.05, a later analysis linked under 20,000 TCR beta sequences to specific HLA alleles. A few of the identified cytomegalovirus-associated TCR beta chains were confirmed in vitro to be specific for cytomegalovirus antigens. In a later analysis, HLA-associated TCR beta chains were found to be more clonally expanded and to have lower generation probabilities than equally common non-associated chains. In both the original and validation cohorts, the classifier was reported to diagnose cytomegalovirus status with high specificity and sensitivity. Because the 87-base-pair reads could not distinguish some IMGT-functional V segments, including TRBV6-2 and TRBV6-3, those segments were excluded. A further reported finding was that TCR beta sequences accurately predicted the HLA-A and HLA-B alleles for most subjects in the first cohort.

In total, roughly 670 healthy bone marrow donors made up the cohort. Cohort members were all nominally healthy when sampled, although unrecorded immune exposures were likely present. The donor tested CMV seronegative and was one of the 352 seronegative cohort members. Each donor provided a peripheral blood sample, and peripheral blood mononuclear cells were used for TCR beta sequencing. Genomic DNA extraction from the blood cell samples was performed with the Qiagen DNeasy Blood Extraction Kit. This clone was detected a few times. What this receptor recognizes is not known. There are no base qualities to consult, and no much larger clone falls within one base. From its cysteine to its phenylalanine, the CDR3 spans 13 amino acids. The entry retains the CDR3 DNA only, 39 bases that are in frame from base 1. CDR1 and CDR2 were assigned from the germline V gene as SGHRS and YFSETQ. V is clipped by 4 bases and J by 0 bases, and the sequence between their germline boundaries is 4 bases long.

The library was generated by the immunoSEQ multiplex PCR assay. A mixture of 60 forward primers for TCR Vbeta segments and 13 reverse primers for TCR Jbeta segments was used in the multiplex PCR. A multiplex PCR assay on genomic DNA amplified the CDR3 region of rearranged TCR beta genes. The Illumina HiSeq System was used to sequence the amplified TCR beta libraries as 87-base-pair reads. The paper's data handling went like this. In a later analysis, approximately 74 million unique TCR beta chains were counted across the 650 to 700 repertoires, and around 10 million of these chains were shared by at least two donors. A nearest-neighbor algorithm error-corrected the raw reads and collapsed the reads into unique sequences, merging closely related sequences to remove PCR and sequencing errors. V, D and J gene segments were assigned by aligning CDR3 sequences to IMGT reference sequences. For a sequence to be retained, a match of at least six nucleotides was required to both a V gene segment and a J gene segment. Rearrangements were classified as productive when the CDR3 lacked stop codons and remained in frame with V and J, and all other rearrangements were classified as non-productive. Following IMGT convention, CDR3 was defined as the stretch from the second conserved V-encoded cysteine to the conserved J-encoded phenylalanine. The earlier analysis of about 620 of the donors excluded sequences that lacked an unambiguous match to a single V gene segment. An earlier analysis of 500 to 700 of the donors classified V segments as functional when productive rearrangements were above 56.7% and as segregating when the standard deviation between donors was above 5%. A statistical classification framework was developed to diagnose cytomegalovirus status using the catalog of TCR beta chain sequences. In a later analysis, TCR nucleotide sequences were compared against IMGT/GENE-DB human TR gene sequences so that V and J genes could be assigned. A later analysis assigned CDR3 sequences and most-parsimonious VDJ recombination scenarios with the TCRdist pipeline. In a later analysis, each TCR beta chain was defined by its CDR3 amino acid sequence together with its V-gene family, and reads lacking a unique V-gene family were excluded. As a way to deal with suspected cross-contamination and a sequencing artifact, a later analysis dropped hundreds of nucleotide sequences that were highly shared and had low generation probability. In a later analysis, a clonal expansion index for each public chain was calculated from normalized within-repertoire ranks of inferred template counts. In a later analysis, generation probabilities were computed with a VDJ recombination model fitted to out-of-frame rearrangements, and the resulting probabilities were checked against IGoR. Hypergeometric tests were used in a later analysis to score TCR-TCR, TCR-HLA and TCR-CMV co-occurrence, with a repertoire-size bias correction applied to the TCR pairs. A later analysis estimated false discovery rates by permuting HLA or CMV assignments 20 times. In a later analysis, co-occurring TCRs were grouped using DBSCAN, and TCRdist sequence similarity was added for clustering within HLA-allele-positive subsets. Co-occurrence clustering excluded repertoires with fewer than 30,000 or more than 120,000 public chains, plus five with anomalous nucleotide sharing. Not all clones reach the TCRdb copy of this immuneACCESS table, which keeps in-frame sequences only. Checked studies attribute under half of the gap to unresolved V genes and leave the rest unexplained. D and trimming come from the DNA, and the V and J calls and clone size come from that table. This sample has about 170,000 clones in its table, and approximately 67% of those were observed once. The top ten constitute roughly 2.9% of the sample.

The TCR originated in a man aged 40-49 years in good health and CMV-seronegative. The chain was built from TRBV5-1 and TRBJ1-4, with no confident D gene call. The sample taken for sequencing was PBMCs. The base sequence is TGCGCCAGCAGCCCAACAACTAATGAAAAACTGTTTTTT. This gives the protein CASSPTTNEKLFF.